The rows below give T cell receptor beta chains drawn from one sample of a study of cytomegalovirus exposure and HLA in healthy donors. Data came from immunoSEQ multiplex PCR; TCRdb stores just in-frame clones and leaves some out. This table has about 170,000 clones, 82% appearing once. Source material: PBMCs. The origin of the receptors is a male donor in good health and CMV-seronegative. The CDR3 runs from the conserved cysteine through the conserved F or W. A D gene is named only where the DNA matches it firmly. Clone size is stated in some rows and not others, as once, few, many or a class when expanded.

>TRBD1|.|TRBV7-9|12|TRBJ1-1
TGTGCCAGCAGCTTAACAGGGGTATTAGCTTTCTTT
CASSLTGVLAFF
>.|few|TRBV7-9|14|TRBJ1-1
TGTTCCAGCAGCTTCGAGGGTAAGGACACTGAAGCTTTCTTT
CSSSFEGKDTEAFF
>TRBD2|.|TRBV5-1|17|TRBJ2-3
TGCGCCAGCAGCTGGACCGGGACTAGCGGGACTGGAGATACGCAGTATTTT
CASSWTGTSGTGDTQYF
>.|.|TRBV9|13|TRBJ1-2
TGTGCCAGCACCGGACACCCTGACTATGGCTACACCTTC
CASTGHPDYGYTF
>.|.|TRBV7-8|17|TRBJ2-7
TGTGCCAGCAGCTTATGGTTAGCGGAGGCCCGGGACTACGAGCAGTACTTC
CASSLWLAEARDYEQYF
>TRBD1|.|TRBV10-3|13|TRBJ1-1
TGTGCCACCCGCGACAGGGTGGGCACTGAAGCTTTCTTT
CATRDRVGTEAFF
>.|.|TRBV7-5|18|TRBJ1-4
TGTGCCAGAAGCCGGCCCCACTCTGGACAGGGTCTGAATGAAAAACTGTTTTTT
CARSRPHSGQGLNEKLFF
>TRBD2|few|TRBV14|17|TRBJ2-3
TGTGCCAGCAGCCAAGAGATAGCGGGAGTCTATGAAGATACGCAGTATTTT
CASSQEIAGVYEDTQYF
>TRBD2|.|TRBV4-3|17|TRBJ2-3
TGCGCCAGCAGCCAAGAGAATATGCGGGAGAGCACAGATACGCAGTATTTT
CASSQENMRESTDTQYF
>TRBD1|.|TRBV27|13|TRBJ2-2
TGTGCCAGCAGCCGGGACAGTCGCGGGGAGCTGTTTTTT
CASSRDSRGELFF
>.|.|TRBV6-1|19|TRBJ2-7
TGTGCCAGCAGTGAATTCGGACATCCTTCAGGGGCTTATCCCTACGAGCAGTACTTC
CASSEFGHPSGAYPYEQYF
>.|.|TRBV2|14|TRBJ1-5
TGTGCCAGCAGTGCCCTGGGGGGGCATCAGCCCCAGCATTTT
CASSALGGHQPQHF
>TRBD1|few|TRBV7-8|17|TRBJ2-3
TGTGCCAGCAGCTCGACGGTGGCCCAGACAGGGAGAGATACGCAGTATTTT
CASSSTVAQTGRDTQYF
>.|.|TRBV27|11|TRBJ2-7
TGTGCCAGCCGTACAATGGCCGAGCAGTACTTC
CASRTMAEQYF
>TRBD1|.|TRBV5-1|19|TRBJ2-1
TGCGCCAGCAGCCCTAGTCCCGGGACAGGGTATGGGTCCTACAATGAGCAGTTCTTC
CASSPSPGTGYGSYNEQFF
>.|.|TRBV7-3|14|TRBJ1-2
TGTGCCAGCAGCTCACGGGGGTTACAAGGTGGCTACACCTTC
CASSSRGLQGGYTF
>.|.|TRBV18|14|TRBJ1-3
TGTGCCAGCTCCGAGGACAGCTCTGGAAACACCATATATTTT
CASSEDSSGNTIYF
>TRBD1|.|TRBV5-1|15|TRBJ1-1
TGCGCCAGCAGCTTGAGGGGACAGAGGGACACTGAAGCTTTCTTT
CASSLRGQRDTEAFF
>TRBD1|.|TRBV29-1|14|TRBJ2-7
TGCAGCGTTGAAGTTGCCACAGGGGCGACCCGGCAGTACTTC
CSVEVATGATRQYF
>.|.|TRBV7-9|16|TRBJ2-3
TGTGCCAGCAGCTACCGCAGGGGTAAAGGGGTGGATACGCAGTATTTT
CASSYRRGKGVDTQYF
>.|.|TRBV6-5|16|TRBJ1-1
TGTGCCAGCAGTTACTTGGGAAGGGGAGGGTACACTGAAGCTTTCTTT
CASSYLGRGGYTEAFF
>.|once|TRBV6-6|11|TRBJ1-1
TGTGCCAGCATTAGAGCTTCTGAAGCTTTCTTT
CASIRASEAFF
>.|.|TRBV7-9|15|TRBJ1-1
TGTTCCAGCAGCCCTGCGGGGGCGAGGAACACTGAAGCTTTCTTT
CSSSPAGARNTEAFF
>.|.|TRBV30|13|TRBJ2-7
TGTGCCTGGAGGGCTTCGGGTATCCACGAGCAGTACTTC
CAWRASGIHEQYF
>.|.|TRBV5-4|14|TRBJ2-2
TGTGCCAGCAGCTTGGCGGGAGTCTCCGGGGAGCTGTTTTTT
CASSLAGVSGELFF
>.|.|TRBV7-9|12|TRBJ2-7
TGTTCCAGCAGCTTAGATTCCCATATCGGTCACTTC
CSSSLDSHIGHF
>.|.|TRBV27|15|TRBJ2-7
TGTGCCAGCAGTTCACCCCCGGACGGGAAGAACGAGCAGTACTTC
CASSSPPDGKNEQYF
>.|.|TRBV15|17|TRBJ1-4
TGTGCCACCAGCAGAGTAGGTTCGGGGGCAACTAATGAAAAACTGTTTTTT
CATSRVGSGATNEKLFF
>.|.|TRBV7-8|16|TRBJ2-7
TGTGCCAGCACCCGTCAGGTAGCGGGACAGAATTACGAGCAGTACTTC
CASTRQVAGQNYEQYF
>TRBD1|.|TRBV2|13|TRBJ2-7
TGTGCCAGCATGTTACAGGGGGCTTACGAGCAGTACTTC
CASMLQGAYEQYF
>.|.|TRBV18|15|TRBJ1-4
TGTGCCAGCTCACCCCTGGGGCAGGGTACCGAAAAACTGTTTTTT
CASSPLGQGTEKLFF